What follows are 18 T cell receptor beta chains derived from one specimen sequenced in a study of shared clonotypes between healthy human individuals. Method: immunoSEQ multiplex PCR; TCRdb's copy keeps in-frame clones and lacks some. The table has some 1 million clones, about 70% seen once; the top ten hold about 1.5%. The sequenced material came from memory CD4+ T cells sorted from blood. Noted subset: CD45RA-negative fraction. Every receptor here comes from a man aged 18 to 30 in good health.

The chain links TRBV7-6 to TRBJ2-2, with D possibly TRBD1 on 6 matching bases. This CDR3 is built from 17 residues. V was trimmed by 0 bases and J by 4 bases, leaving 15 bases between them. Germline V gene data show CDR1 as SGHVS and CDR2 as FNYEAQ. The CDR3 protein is CASSLAPSPRGTGELFF. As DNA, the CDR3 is TGTGCCAGCAGCTTAGCGCCTAGCCCCAGGGGCACCGGGGAGCTGTTTTTT.

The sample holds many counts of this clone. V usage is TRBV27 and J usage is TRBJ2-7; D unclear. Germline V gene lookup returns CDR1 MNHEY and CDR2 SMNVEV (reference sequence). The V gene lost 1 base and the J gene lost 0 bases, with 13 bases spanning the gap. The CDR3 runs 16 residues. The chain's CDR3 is CASSLLGTGYSYEQYF. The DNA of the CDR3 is TGTGCCAGCAGTTTATTAGGCACGGGCTACTCCTACGAGCAGTACTTC.

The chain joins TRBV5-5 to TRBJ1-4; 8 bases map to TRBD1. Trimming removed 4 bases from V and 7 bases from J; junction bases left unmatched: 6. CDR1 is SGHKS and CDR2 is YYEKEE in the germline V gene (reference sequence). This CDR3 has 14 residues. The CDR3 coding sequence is TGTGCCAGCAGCCAGACAGGGGCGGGTGAAAAACTGTTTTTT. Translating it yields CASSQTGAGEKLFF.

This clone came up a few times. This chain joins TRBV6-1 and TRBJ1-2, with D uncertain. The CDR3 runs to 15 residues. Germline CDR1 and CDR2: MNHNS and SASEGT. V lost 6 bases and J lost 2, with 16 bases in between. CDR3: CASRPVQSGNYGYTF. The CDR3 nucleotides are TGTGCCAGCAGGCCTGTACAAAGCGGGAACTATGGCTACACCTTC.

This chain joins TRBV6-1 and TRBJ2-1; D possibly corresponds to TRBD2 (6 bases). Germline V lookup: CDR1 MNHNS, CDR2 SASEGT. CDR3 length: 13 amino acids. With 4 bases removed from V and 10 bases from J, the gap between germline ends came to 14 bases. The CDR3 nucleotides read TGTGCCAGCAGTGTTAGCGGTGGATGGGAGCAGTTCTTC. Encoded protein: CASSVSGGWEQFF.

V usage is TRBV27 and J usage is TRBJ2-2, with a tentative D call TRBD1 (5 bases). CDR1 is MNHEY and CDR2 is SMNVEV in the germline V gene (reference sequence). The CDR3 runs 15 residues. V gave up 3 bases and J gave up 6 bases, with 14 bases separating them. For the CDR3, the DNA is TGTGCCAGCAGTTTCGGCAGGGATATTGCCGGGGAGCTGTTTTTT. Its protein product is CASSFGRDIAGELFF.

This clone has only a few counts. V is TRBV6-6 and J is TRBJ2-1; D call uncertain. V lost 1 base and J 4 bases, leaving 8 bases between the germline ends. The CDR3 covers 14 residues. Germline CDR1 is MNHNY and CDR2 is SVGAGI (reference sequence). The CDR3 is CASSYWQNYNEQFF. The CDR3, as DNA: TGTGCCAGCAGTTACTGGCAGAATTACAATGAGCAGTTCTTC.

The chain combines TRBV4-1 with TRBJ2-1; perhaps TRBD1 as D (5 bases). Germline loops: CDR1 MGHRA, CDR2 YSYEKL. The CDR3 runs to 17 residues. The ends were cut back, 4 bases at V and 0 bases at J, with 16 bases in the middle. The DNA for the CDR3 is TGCGCCAGCAGCCCGCAGGGCATGGGCGTCTCCTACAATGAGCAGTTCTTC. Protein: CASSPQGMGVSYNEQFF.

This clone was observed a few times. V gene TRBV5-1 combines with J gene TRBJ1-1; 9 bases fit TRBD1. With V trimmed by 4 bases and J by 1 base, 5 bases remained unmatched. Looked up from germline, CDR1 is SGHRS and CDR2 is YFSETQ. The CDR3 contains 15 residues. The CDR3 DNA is TGCGCCAGCAGCCTTCAGGGACAGGGGAACACTGAAGCTTTCTTT. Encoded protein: CASSLQGQGNTEAFF.

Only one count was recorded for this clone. This chain's CDR3 is CASSETAGTPSTDTQYF. CDR3 DNA: TGCGCCAGCAGCGAAACGGCAGGGACTCCTAGCACAGATACGCAGTATTTT. The chain employs TRBV4-3 and TRBJ2-3; tentatively, D is TRBD2 (6 bases). This CDR3 has 17 amino acids. V lost 5 bases and J lost 0, with 18 bases in between. CDR1 and CDR2 (germline): LGHNA, YSLEER.

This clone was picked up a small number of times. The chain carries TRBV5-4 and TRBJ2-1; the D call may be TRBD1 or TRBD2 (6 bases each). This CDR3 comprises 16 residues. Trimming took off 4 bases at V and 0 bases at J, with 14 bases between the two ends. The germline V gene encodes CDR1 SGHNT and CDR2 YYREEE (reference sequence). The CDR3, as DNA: TGTGCCAGCAGCCCTCAAGGGGGGAGCTCCTACAATGAGCAGTTCTTC. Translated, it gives CASSPQGGSSYNEQFF. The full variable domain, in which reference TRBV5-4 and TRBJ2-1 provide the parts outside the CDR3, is ETGVTQSPTHLIKTRGQQVTLRCSSQSGHNTVSWYQQALGQGPQFIFQYYREEENGRGNFPPRFSGLQFPNYSSELNVNALELDDSALYLCASSPQGGSSYNEQFFGPGTRLTVL.

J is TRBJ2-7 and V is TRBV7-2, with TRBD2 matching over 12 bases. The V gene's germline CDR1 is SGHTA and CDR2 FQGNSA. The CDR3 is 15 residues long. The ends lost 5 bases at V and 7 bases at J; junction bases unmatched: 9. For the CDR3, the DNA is TGTGCCAGCAGCCCGATTGGTACTAGCGGGAGGGAGCAGTACTTC. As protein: CASSPIGTSGREQYF.

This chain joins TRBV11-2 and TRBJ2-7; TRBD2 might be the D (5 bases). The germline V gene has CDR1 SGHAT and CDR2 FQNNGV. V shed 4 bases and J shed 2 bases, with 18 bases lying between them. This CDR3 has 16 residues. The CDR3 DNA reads TGTGCCAGCAGCTCTGAGCCCGTACTAGAAACCTACGAGCAGTACTTC. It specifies CASSSEPVLETYEQYF.

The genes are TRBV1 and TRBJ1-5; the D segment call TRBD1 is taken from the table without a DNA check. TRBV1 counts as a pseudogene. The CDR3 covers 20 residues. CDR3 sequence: CTSSQDWGTDRGRGNQPQHF. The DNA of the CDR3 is TGCACCAGCAGCCAAGATTGGGGGACCGACAGGGGCAGGGGCAATCAGCCCCAGCATTTT.

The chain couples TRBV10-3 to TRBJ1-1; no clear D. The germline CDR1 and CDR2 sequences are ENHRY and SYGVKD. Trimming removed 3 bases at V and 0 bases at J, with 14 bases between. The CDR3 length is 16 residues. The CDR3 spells CAISEYLGTMNTEAFF. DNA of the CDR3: TGTGCCATCAGTGAATACTTGGGAACGATGAACACTGAAGCTTTCTTT.

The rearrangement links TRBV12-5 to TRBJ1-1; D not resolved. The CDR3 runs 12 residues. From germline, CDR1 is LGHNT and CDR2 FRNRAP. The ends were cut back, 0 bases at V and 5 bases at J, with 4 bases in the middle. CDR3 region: CASGLVQTEAFF. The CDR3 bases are TGTGCTAGTGGTTTGGTACAGACTGAAGCTTTCTTT.

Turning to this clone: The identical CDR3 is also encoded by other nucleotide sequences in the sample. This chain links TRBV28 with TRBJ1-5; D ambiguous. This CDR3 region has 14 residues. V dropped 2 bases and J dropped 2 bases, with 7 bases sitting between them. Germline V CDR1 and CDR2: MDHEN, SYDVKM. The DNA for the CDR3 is TGTGCCAGCAGTTTAGGAGGCGGCAATCAGCCCCAGCATTTT. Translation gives CASSLGGGNQPQHF.

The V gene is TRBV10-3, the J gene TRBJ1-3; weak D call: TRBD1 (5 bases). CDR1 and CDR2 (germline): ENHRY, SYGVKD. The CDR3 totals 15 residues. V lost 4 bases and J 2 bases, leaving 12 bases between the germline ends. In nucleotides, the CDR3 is TGTGCCATCAGTGGCCAGGGAGGGACTGGAAACACCATATATTTT. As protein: CAISGQGGTGNTIYF.